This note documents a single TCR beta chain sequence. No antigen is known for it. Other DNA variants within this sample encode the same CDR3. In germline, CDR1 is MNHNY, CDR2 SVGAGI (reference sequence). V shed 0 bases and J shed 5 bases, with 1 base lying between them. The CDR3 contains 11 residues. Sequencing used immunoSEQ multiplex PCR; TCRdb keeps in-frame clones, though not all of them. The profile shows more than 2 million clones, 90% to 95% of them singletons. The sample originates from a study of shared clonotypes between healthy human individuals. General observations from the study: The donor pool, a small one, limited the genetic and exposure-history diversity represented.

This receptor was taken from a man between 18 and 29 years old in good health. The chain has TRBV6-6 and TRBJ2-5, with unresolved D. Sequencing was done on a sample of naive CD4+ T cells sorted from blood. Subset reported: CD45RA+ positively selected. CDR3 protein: CASSYSETQYF. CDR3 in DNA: TGTGCCAGCAGTTACTCTGAGACCCAGTACTTC.